Shown below are 7 T cell receptor beta chains from a single sample sequenced in a study of shared clonotypes between healthy human individuals. Using immunoSEQ multiplex PCR, the repertoire was profiled, and TCRdb retains in-frame clones only, with some absent. Among approximately 2.5 million clones listed, roughly nine tenths were seen once. Source material: naive CD4+ T cells sorted from blood. Subset here: CD45RA+ positively selected. The receptor set was obtained from a man younger than 35 in good health.

The chain recombines TRBV5-1 with TRBJ2-3, with TRBD2 identical over 8 bases. The CDR3 is 14 residues long. Looked up from germline, CDR1 is SGHRS and CDR2 is YFSETQ. With 2 bases clipped from V and 5 bases from J, the junction kept 4 bases outside the gene matches. CDR3 nucleotides: TGCGCCAGCAGCTTCGTTAGCGGGGTAGATACGCAGTATTTT. It translates to CASSFVSGVDTQYF.

The genes are TRBV6-6 and TRBJ1-5; maybe TRBD1 (5 bases). The germline V gene encodes CDR1 MNHNY and CDR2 SVGAGI (reference sequence). The CDR3 runs 15 residues. V was trimmed by 5 bases and J by 2 bases, leaving 13 bases between them. DNA of the CDR3: TGTGCCAGCAGTAGATCTGACAGCGGCAATCAGCCCCAGCATTTT. Protein sequence: CASSRSDSGNQPQHF.

The rearrangement joins TRBV6-5 to TRBJ1-1; D gene ambiguous. Germline V CDR1 and CDR2: MNHEY, SVGAGI. The V end lost 6 bases, the J end lost 3 bases, and 17 bases lay between the germline ends. The CDR3 loop spans 15 amino acids. The CDR3 here is CASSRGVQLHTEAFF. The CDR3, as DNA: TGTGCCAGCAGCCGCGGGGTCCAGCTTCACACTGAAGCTTTCTTT.

This clone turned up a few times. Other nucleotide sequences from this sample produce the same CDR3. The CDR3 loop reads CAWSLDSNQPQHF. CDR3 DNA: TGTGCCTGGAGTTTGGATAGCAATCAGCCCCAGCATTTT. The chain couples TRBV30 to TRBJ1-5, with unresolved D. V lost 2 bases to trimming and J lost 0 bases, with 5 bases between them. The CDR3 consists of 13 residues. Germline CDR1 is GTSNPN and CDR2 is SVGIG (reference sequence).

V is TRBV7-3 and J is TRBJ2-1; D call uncertain. Germline CDR1 SGHTA, CDR2 FQGTGA. There are 17 residues in the CDR3. The V end lost 5 bases, the J end lost 0 bases, and 17 bases lay between the germline ends. The CDR3 nucleotides read TGTGCCAGCAGCAAAAGCCGCACGGAAAGCTCCTACAATGAGCAGTTCTTC. As protein: CASSKSRTESSYNEQFF.

The chain couples TRBV7-2 to TRBJ2-7; perhaps TRBD2 as D (5 bases). From germline, CDR1 is SGHTA and CDR2 FQGNSA. The CDR3 runs to 14 residues. The ends were cut back, 1 base at V and 4 bases at J, with 11 bases in the middle. CDR3 sequence (DNA): TGTGCCAGCAGCTTAGGGCACGGAGGATACGAGCAGTACTTC. Translating gives CASSLGHGGYEQYF.

The chain has TRBV14 and TRBJ1-2; TRBD1 matches 7 bases. The V gene's germline CDR1 is SGHDN and CDR2 FVKESK. J was trimmed by 8 bases and V by 0 bases; bases with no gene match: 6. CDR3 length: 14 residues. CDR3 in amino acids: CASSQEDRARGYTF. CDR3 DNA sequence: TGTGCCAGCAGCCAAGAAGACAGGGCAAGAGGCTACACCTTC.